This T cell receptor (beta chain) was recovered during a study of blood T cells in healthy people across ages. A sample-barcoded 5' primer and a J-beta primer mix were used in a second PCR of roughly 6 to 11 cycles. One entry per CDR3 protein results from TCRdb running MiXCR on the 5' RACE reads. The table records about 1.8 million distinct CDR3 sequences, roughly 49% of them present only once. Looked up from germline, CDR1 is SGHAT and CDR2 is FQNNGV. The CDR3 runs 15 residues. The V gene lost 3 bases and the J gene lost 4 bases, with 13 bases spanning the gap. In its sample, this clonotype was seen a few times.

The sequence came from a woman in her thirties or forties in good health. V usage is TRBV11-2 and J usage is TRBJ2-4; D is perhaps TRBD2 (5 bases). The material sequenced was blood. CDR3: CASSFAGSEKNIQYF. The CDR3 DNA follows: TGTGCCAGCAGCTTTGCGGGCTCAGAGAAAAACATTCAGTACTTC.